This record concerns one T cell receptor beta chain sequence. The target antigen is unknown. Clones were sequenced by immunoSEQ multiplex PCR, and TCRdb holds only the in-frame ones, with some missing. The sample consists of about 24,000 clones, over 80% of them appearing once. The data were obtained in a study of a mutant IDH1 vaccine in newly diagnosed glioma. Documented time point: week 47, end of study. With topical imiquimod, each dose of the vaccine consisted of 300 ug of mutant IDH1 20-mer peptide. J lost 1 base, V lost 4 bases, and 9 bases had no gene match. In germline, CDR1 is SGHRS, CDR2 YFSETQ. The CDR3 spans 16 residues.

The sequences come from PBMCs, collected from a glioma patient whose treatment included an IDH1 peptide vaccine. This rearrangement joins TRBV5-1 to TRBJ2-5; 8 bases fit TRBD1. The source is a man in his forties with glioma. Some clones in this sample may be carry-over from other donors' samples. The CDR3 spells CASSLGQGNFQETQYF. DNA of the CDR3: TGCGCCAGCAGCCTTGGACAGGGTAATTTCCAAGAGACCCAGTACTTC. The full variable domain, rest sourced from reference TRBV5-1 and TRBJ2-5, is KAGVTQTPRYLIKTRGQQVTLSCSPISGHRSVSWYQQTPGQGLQFLFEYFSETQRNKGNFPGRFSGRQFSNSRSEMNVSTLELGDSALYLCASSLGQGNFQETQYFGPGTRLLVL.